This TCR beta chain appears in the sequencing data of a study of T cell responses to AZD1222 COVID-19 vaccine. Study observations and caveats: Rises in breadth and depth of Spike-specific TCRs came after two AZD1222 doses. The span of vaccine-associated CD4 TCRs extended across spike, with dominance at 160-218 and 743-854. Repertoires were obtained solely post-peak T cell response. White British ancestry dominated among donors, who included more females, and clonal diversity was possibly underestimated.

Of note for this clone: The antigen is undetermined.

TCRdb's copy holds only in-frame clones and misses some; the assay was immunoSEQ multiplex PCR. The repertoire has 60,000 to 75,000 clones, about 90% of them found once; the top ten carry approximately 5.4%. Germline V gene data show CDR1 as MDHEN and CDR2 as SYDVKM. The V gene lost 6 bases and the J gene lost 2 bases, with 10 bases spanning the gap. The CDR3 runs 13 residues. This TCR came from an adult in good health. The rearrangement uses TRBV28 and TRBJ1-1; D gene unclear. The source was peripheral blood, collected on day 0 of AZD1222 vaccination. The CDR3: CASRPDLNTEAFF. The DNA of the CDR3 is TGTGCCAGCAGACCAGACCTCAACACTGAAGCTTTCTTT.